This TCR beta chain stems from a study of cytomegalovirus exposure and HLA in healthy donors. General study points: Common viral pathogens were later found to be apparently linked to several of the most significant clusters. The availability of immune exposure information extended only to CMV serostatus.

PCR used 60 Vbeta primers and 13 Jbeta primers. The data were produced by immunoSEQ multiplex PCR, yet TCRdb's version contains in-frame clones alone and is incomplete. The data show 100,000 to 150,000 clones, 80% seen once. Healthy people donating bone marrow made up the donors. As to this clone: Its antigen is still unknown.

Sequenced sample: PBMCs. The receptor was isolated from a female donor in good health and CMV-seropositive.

CDR3 protein: CASNLAVLQETQYF. The CDR3, as DNA: TGTGCCAGCAATCTAGCGGTCCTTCAAGAGACCCAGTACTTC. J is TRBJ2-5 and V is TRBV2; TRBD2 aligns across 7 bases. Trimming at V came to 7 bases and at J to 2 bases, leaving 7 bases not matched to a gene. The CDR3 extends over 14 amino acids. CDR1 and CDR2 (germline): SNHLY, FYNNEI.